Listed here are 14 T cell receptor beta chains from one sample, sequenced in a study of B cell selection in AIRE deficiency. The sorted conventional CD4 T cells were gated as CD4+CD127+. Produced via immunoSEQ multiplex PCR; TCRdb's table is partial and in-frame only. The sample lists about 24,000 clones, 90% to 98% occurring once. Sequencing was performed on CD4+CD127+ conventional T cells sorted from PBMCs. The source is a human donor in good health.

This clone was recorded once. The rearrangement joins TRBV19 to TRBJ1-5; possibly TRBD1 for D (5 bases). Germline V gene sequence: CDR1 LNHDA, CDR2 SQIVND (reference sequence). The length of the CDR3 is 14 residues. V gave up 5 bases and J gave up 7 bases, with 15 bases separating them. CDR3 loop: CASSDPGREQPQHF. CDR3 DNA: TGTGCCAGTAGTGATCCAGGCAGGGAACAGCCCCAGCATTTT.

The chain recombines TRBV5-4 with TRBJ2-7; 10 bases line up with TRBD2. There are 14 residues in the CDR3. Trimming removed 1 base from V and 5 bases from J; junction bases left unmatched: 3. CDR1 SGHNT and CDR2 YYREEE come from the germline V gene (reference sequence). The CDR3 protein is CASSLSGTSDEQYF. The DNA of the CDR3 is TGTGCCAGCAGCTTGTCCGGGACTAGCGACGAGCAGTACTTC.

The gene calls are TRBV29-1 and TRBJ1-2, with D perhaps TRBD1 (5 bases). This CDR3 has 13 residues. Germline assignment: CDR1 SQVTM and CDR2 ANQGSEA. V lost 2 bases, J lost 4 bases, and 11 bases lay in between. The CDR3 sequence is CSVELGESYGYTF. CDR3 coding DNA: TGCAGCGTTGAATTGGGGGAGTCCTATGGCTACACCTTC.

V and J are TRBV7-9 and TRBJ1-2, with a weak D call TRBD1 (5 bases). Germline V gene data show CDR1 as SEHNR and CDR2 as FQNEAQ (reference sequence). Trimming took 3 bases from V and 8 from J, leaving 10 bases between them. The CDR3 length is 12 residues. This CDR3 is CASSFRVYGYTF. As DNA, the CDR3 is TGTGCCAGCAGCTTCAGGGTTTACGGCTACACCTTC.

V gene TRBV9 combines with J gene TRBJ2-1, with D possibly being TRBD2 (5 bases). Germline values: CDR1 SGDLS, CDR2 YYNGEE. V was cut by 4 bases and J by 7 bases, with 15 bases left in between. The CDR3 spans 14 residues. The CDR3 bases are TGTGCCAGCAGCCAAGTGGACTCCCATAATGAGCAGTTCTTC. It is translated as CASSQVDSHNEQFF.

The chain links TRBV6-1 to TRBJ2-7, with D maybe TRBD1 (5 bases). This CDR3 contains 14 residues. The V gene lost 5 bases and the J gene lost 5 bases, with 16 bases spanning the gap. Per the germline V gene, CDR1 is MNHNS and CDR2 is SASEGT. Written as DNA, the CDR3 is TGTGCCAGCAGTCTTCAGGGTCTTGTCGACGAGCAGTACTTC. It encodes CASSLQGLVDEQYF.

The chain couples TRBV7-3 to TRBJ2-7; D uncertain. Germline loops: CDR1 SGHTA, CDR2 FQGTGA. The CDR3 contains 11 residues. V was pared by 5 bases and J by 2 bases, with 4 bases between. The CDR3 DNA is TGTGCCAGCAGCACTGCCTACGAGCAGTACTTC. Translation: CASSTAYEQYF.

This chain connects TRBV5-1 to TRBJ1-4; 9 bases fit TRBD1. There are 17 residues in the CDR3. Germline loops: CDR1 SGHRS, CDR2 YFSETQ. Trimming removed 2 bases from V and 5 bases from J; junction bases left unmatched: 10. CDR3 nucleotide sequence: TGCGCCAGCAGCTTCAATCCGGGACAGGGTCAAAATGAAAAACTGTTTTTT. Translated, it gives CASSFNPGQGQNEKLFF.

V and J are TRBV6-1 and TRBJ1-1, with D hard to call. The CDR3 loop spans 12 amino acids. The germline V gene has CDR1 MNHNS and CDR2 SASEGT. The germline V and J ends were trimmed by 6 bases and 4 bases, with 9 bases remaining between them. The CDR3 here is CASRPKSTEAFF. CDR3 bases: TGTGCCAGCAGACCCAAGAGCACTGAAGCTTTCTTT.

The chain employs TRBV5-1 and TRBJ1-2; perhaps TRBD1 as D (5 bases). The CDR3 is 13 residues long. Between the trimmed V and J ends, which lost 5 bases and 2 bases, there was a span of 10 bases. Germline CDR1 reads SGHRS; CDR2 reads YFSETQ. The CDR3 DNA sequence: TGCGCCAGCAGTCGGGACGGGAACTATGGCTACACCTTC. Its protein is CASSRDGNYGYTF.

V usage is TRBV28 and J usage is TRBJ2-2; D might be TRBD1 (6 bases). Germline V gene sequence: CDR1 MDHEN, CDR2 SYDVKM. V lost 6 bases and J 3 bases, leaving 20 bases between the germline ends. CDR3 size: 17 residues. CDR3 amino acids: CASRDRSGRGDTGELFF. The CDR3, as DNA: TGTGCCAGCAGGGACAGAAGCGGCAGGGGTGACACCGGGGAGCTGTTTTTT.

The chain links TRBV11-1 to TRBJ1-2; D remains unclear. Germline V gives CDR1 SGHAT, CDR2 FQDESV (reference sequence). V lost 3 bases and J lost 8, with 10 bases in between. This CDR3 has 12 amino acids. For the CDR3, the DNA is TGTGCCAGCAGCTTTGAAGGGATCGGCTACACCTTC. This translates into CASSFEGIGYTF.

The chain has TRBV7-2 and TRBJ1-2, with D possibly being TRBD1 (6 bases). There are 15 residues in the CDR3. V was pared by 3 bases and J by 4 bases, with 15 bases between. The germline CDR1 and CDR2 sequences are SGHTA and FQGNSA. CDR3 sequence reads: CASSLQGPAPYGYTF. CDR3 DNA sequence: TGTGCCAGCAGCTTGCAGGGGCCGGCACCCTATGGCTACACCTTC. Together with reference TRBV7-2 and TRBJ1-2, the CDR3 gives the full variable domain: GAGVSQSPSNKVTEKGKDVELRCDPISGHTALYWYRQSLGQGLEFLIYFQGNSAPDKSGLPSDRFSAERTGGSVSTLTIQRTQQEDSAVYLCASSLQGPAPYGYTFGSGTRLTVV.

V is TRBV27 and J is TRBJ2-7; D gene unclear. Looked up from germline, CDR1 is MNHEY and CDR2 is SMNVEV (reference sequence). V was trimmed by 8 bases and J by 4 bases, leaving 12 bases between them. The CDR3 loop spans 12 amino acids. The chain's CDR3 is CASPAAGYEQYF. The CDR3 DNA sequence: TGTGCCAGCCCCGCAGCTGGGTACGAGCAGTACTTC.